These 7 T cell receptor beta chains share one sample of origin, sequenced in a study of blood T cell repertoires in COVID-19. Using immunoSEQ multiplex PCR, the repertoire was profiled, and TCRdb retains in-frame clones only, with some absent. This sample has over 250,000 clones, with roughly 80% found just once. Sequencing was done on a sample of PBMCs or T cells enriched from blood (not recorded which). The receptor set was obtained from a man aged 35 to 55 who had been exposed to COVID-19.

V is TRBV10-2 and J is TRBJ2-1; TRBD1 matches 11 bases. The V segment lost 8 bases and the J segment 6 bases; nucleotides outside the gene matches: 6. The length of the CDR3 is 14 residues. CDR1 WSHSY and CDR2 SAAADI come from the germline V gene. The CDR3 bases are TGCGCCAGCGCTGCCGGGACAGGGGGCAATGAGCAGTTCTTC. Translating gives CASAAGTGGNEQFF.

CDR3 in amino acids: CASSPTSGKETQYF. Here the CDR3 DNA reads TGTGCCAGCTCACCAACTAGCGGGAAAGAGACCCAGTACTTC. The J gene is TRBJ2-5, the V gene TRBV18; 10 bases align to TRBD2. The CDR3 length is 14 residues. Germline V gene data show CDR1 as KGHSH and CDR2 as LQKENI. The J segment lost 3 bases and the V segment lost 2 bases, leaving 0 bases of the junction unmatched.

The V and J genes are TRBV5-1 and TRBJ2-5, with D maybe TRBD1 (6 bases). V lost 5 bases to trimming and J lost 2 bases, with 16 bases between them. The CDR3 is 15 residues long. Germline V CDR1 and CDR2: SGHRS, YFSETQ. The CDR3 nucleotides read TGCGCCAGCAGAACCGGGACAATTGGGCAAGAGACCCAGTACTTC. This translates into CASRTGTIGQETQYF.

The chain joins TRBV10-2 to TRBJ1-1; D is perhaps TRBD1 (6 bases). The CDR3 covers 15 residues. V lost 11 bases, J lost 1 base, and 20 bases lay in between. Germline V gene sequence: CDR1 WSHSY, CDR2 SAAADI. The CDR3, as DNA: TGCGCCGGAGGGGGGGGCTTGAATTCGAACACTGAAGCTTTCTTT. Amino acid sequence: CAGGGGLNSNTEAFF.

The CDR3 sequence: CASIPLPYGTEYGYTF. The CDR3 coding sequence is TGTGCCAGCATCCCTTTGCCCTACGGAACGGAGTATGGCTACACCTTC. The V and J genes are TRBV7-9 and TRBJ1-2; no clear D. CDR1 and CDR2 from the germline V gene are SEHNR and FQNEAQ (reference sequence). The length of the CDR3 is 16 residues. Trimming cost V 7 bases and J 5 bases, with 23 bases left between them.

The chain uses TRBV4-2 and TRBJ2-1; 7 positions agree with TRBD1. After removal of 8 bases from V and 7 bases from J, the junction contained 20 bases not matched to a gene. The CDR3 contains 17 residues. From germline, CDR1 is LGHNA and CDR2 YNFKEQ. The CDR3: CASSPAPRAGGGNEQFF. The CDR3, as DNA: TGTGCCAGCTCCCCGGCCCCCCGTGCAGGGGGTGGGAATGAGCAGTTCTTC.

This sequence joins TRBV11-2 and TRBJ1-2, with D perhaps matching TRBD1 (6 bases). The CDR3 spans 16 residues. V was clipped by 5 bases and J by 3 bases, with 19 bases between them. Germline CDR1 SGHAT, CDR2 FQNNGV. CDR3 sequence reads: CASSPWGTGSDYGYTF. The CDR3 coding sequence is TGTGCCAGCAGCCCATGGGGTACAGGGTCGGACTATGGCTACACCTTC.